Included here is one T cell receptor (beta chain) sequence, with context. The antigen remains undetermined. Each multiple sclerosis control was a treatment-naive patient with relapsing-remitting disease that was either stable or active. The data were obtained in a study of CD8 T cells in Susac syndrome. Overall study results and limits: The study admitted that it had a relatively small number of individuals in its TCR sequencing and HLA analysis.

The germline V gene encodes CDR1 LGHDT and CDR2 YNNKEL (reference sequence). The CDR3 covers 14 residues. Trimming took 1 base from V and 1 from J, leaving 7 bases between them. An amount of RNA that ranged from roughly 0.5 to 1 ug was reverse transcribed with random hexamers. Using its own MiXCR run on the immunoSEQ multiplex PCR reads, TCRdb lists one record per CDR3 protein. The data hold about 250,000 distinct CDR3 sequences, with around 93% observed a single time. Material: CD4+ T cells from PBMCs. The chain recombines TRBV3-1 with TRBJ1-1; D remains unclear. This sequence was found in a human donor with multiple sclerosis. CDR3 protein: CASSQARENTEAFF. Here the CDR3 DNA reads TGTGCCAGCAGCCAAGCTCGGGAGAACACTGAAGCTTTCTTT.